This TCR beta chain derives from a study of lymphopenia after photon versus proton radiotherapy. Study results and caveats: Post-nadir diversity loss with photons came from oligoclonal expansion, particularly CD8+ Temra cells. Larger post-nadir TCR diversity loss correlated inversely with survival in deceased patients. Proton therapy kept repertoires fairly stable, unlike photons, which gained effector/memory cells.

CDR3 size: 13 residues. CDR1 SNHLY and CDR2 FYNNEI come from the germline V gene. Trimming removed 4 bases at V and 6 bases at J, with 12 bases between. TCRdb's table, derived via immunoSEQ multiplex PCR, lists solely in-frame clones and lacks some. The sample carries some 15,000 clones, 75% to 85% recorded once. To note about this clone: The antigen is undetermined.

The clonotype originates from a man between 70 and 80 years old with pancreatic cancer. Sequenced here: peripheral blood, sampled from a patient treated with proton-based radiotherapy. This rearrangement joins TRBV2 to TRBJ1-1; perhaps TRBD1 as D (5 bases). In DNA, the CDR3 is TGTGCCAGCAGTGCTCAGGGTTTAGCTGAAGCTTTCTTT. Translation: CASSAQGLAEAFF.